This TCR beta chain came from a study of shared clonotypes between healthy human individuals. Points from the study as a whole: All-four-donor shared clonotypes had higher generation probabilities than non-shared clonotypes did.

Researchers ran the assay at a deep level. Each subset's genomic DNA was split evenly across several immunoSEQ plates. Sequencing was performed with immunoSEQ multiplex PCR; in TCRdb, only in-frame clones are kept and a portion is missing. The profile shows millions of clones, roughly 95% of them singletons. In the case of this clone: Its antigen is unknown.

Positive CCR7 selection of CD45RO-negative cells yielded the naive CD8 cells, and terminally differentiated effector memory CD45RA+ cells were excluded. Input material: naive CD8+ T cells sorted from blood. This receptor was identified in a man aged 18 to 29 in good health.

The CDR3 region has the DNA TGTGCCAGTAGAGATCGGCAGCAGCTAGGGAATTCACCCCTCCACTTT. It is translated as CASRDRQQLGNSPLHF. The chain couples TRBV19 to TRBJ1-6, with D unresolved. The V and J ends lost 6 bases and 7 bases respectively, with 19 bases between them. Per germline, CDR1 LNHDA and CDR2 SQIVND (reference sequence). This CDR3 is built from 16 residues.